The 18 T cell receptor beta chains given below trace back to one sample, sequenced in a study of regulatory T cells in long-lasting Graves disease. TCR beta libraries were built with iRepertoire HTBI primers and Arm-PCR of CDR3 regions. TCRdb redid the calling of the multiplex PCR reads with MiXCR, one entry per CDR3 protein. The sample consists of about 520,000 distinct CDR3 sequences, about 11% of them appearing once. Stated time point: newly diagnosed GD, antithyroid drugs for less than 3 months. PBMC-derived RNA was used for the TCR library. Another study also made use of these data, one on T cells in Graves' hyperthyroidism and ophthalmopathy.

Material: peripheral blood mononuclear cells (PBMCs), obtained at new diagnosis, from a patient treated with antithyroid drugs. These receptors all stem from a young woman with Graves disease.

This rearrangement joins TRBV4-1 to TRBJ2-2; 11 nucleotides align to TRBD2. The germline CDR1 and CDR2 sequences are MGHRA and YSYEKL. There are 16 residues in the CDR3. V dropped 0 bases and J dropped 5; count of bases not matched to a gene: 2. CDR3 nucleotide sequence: TGCGCCAGCAGCCAAGATCGACTAGCGGGAACCGGGGAGCTGTTTTTT. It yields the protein CASSQDRLAGTGELFF.

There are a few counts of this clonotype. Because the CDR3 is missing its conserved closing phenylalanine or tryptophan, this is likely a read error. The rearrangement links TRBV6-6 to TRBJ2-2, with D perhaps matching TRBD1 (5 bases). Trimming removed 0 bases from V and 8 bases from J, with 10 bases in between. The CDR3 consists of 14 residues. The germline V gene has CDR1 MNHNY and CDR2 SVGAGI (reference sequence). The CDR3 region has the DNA TGTGCCAGCAGTTACTCGGGGCGAGGTGGGGAGCTGTTTGTT. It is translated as CASSYSGRGGELFV.

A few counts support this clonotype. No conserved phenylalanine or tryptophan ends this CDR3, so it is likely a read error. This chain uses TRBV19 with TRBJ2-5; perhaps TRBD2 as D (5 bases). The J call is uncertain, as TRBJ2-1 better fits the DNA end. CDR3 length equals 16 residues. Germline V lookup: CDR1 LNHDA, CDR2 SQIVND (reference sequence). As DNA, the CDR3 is TGTGCCAGTAGTCTCTATCGAGGAGGCCAATACAATGAGCAGTTCCTC. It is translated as CASSLYRGGQYNEQFL.

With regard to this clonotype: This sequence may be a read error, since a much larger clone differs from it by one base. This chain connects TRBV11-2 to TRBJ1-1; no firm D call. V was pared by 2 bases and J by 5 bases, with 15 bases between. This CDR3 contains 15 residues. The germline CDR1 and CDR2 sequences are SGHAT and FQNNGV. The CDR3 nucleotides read TGTGCCAGCAGCTTAACAAGGGCCGGTTTTACTGAAGCTTTCTTT. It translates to CASSLTRAGFTEAFF. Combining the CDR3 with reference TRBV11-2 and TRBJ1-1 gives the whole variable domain EAGVAQSPRYKIIEKRQSVAFWCNPISGHATLYWYQQILGQGPKLLIQFQNNGVVDDSQLPKDRFSAERLKGVDSTLKIQPAKLEDSAVYLCASSLTRAGFTEAFFGQGTRLTVV.

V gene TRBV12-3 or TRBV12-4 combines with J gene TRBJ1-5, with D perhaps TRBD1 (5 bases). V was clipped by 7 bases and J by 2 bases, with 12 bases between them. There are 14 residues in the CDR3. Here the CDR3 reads CASKAGRGNQPQHF. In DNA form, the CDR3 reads TGTGCCAGCAAAGCTGGCAGGGGCAATCAGCCCCAGCATTTT.

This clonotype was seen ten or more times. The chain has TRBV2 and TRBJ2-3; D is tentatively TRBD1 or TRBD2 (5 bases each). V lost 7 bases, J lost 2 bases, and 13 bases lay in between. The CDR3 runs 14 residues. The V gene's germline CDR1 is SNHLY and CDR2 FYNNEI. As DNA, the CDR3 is TGTGCCAGCATTCCGGGACCTCTCACAGATACGCAGTATTTT. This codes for CASIPGPLTDTQYF. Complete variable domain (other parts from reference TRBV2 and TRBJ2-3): EPEVTQTPSHQVTQMGQEVILRCVPISNHLYFYWYRQILGQKVEFLVSFYNNEISEKSEIFDDQFSVERPDGSNFTLKIRSTKLEDSAMYFCASIPGPLTDTQYFGPGTRLTVL.

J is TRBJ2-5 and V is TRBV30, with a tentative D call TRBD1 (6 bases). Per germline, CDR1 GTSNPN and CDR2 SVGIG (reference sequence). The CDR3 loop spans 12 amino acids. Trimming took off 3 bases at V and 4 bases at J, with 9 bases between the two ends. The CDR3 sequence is CAWSTGRETQYF. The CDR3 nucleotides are TGTGCCTGGAGCACAGGGAGAGAGACCCAGTACTTC.

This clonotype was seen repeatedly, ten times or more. The CDR3 nucleotides read TGTGCCAGCAGCGCAGCTGGTAATTCACCCCTCCACTTT. Its translation is CASSAAGNSPLHF. The chain links TRBV7-9 to TRBJ1-6; no clear D gene. Germline-derived CDR1 and CDR2 are SEHNR and FQNEAQ (reference sequence). V was pared by 5 bases and J by 6 bases, with 8 bases between. The CDR3 contains 13 residues. Supplemented by reference TRBV7-9 and TRBJ1-6, the full variable domain reads DTGVSQNPRHKITKRGQNVTFRCDPISEHNRLYWYRQTLGQGPEFLTYFQNEAQLEKSRLLSDRFSAERPKGSFSTLEIQRTEQGDSAMYLCASSAAGNSPLHFGNGTRLTVT.

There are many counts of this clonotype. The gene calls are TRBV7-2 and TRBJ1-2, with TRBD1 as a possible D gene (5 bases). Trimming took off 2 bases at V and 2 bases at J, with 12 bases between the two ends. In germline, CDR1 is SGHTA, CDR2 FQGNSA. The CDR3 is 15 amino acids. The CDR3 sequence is CASSLSTGPNYGYTF. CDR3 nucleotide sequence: TGTGCCAGCAGCTTAAGCACAGGCCCCAACTATGGCTACACCTTC.

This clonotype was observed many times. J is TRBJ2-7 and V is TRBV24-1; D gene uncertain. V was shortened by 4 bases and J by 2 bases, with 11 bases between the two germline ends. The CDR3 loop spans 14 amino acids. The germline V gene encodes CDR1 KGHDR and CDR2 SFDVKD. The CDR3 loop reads CATSDILAPYEQYF. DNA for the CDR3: TGTGCCACCAGTGACATCCTCGCTCCCTACGAGCAGTACTTC.

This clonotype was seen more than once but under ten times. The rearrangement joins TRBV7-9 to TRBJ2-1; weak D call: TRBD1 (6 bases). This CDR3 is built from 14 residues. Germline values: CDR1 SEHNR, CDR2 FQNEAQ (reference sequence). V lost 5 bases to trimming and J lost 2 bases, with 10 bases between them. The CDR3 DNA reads TGTGCCAGCAGCGGCAAGGGGGCCTACAATGAGCAGTTCTTC. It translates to CASSGKGAYNEQFF.

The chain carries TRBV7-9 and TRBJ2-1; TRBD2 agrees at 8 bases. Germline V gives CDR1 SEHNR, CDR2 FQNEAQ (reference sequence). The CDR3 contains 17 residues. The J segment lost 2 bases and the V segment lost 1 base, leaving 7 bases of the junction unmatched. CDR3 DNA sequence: TGTGCCAGCAGCTTAGTTGGGGCGGGAGGTGCCTACAATGAGCAGTTCTTC. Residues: CASSLVGAGGAYNEQFF.

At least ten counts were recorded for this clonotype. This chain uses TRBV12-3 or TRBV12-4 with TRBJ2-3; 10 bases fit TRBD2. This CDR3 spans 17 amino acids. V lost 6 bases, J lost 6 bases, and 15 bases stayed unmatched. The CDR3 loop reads CASSRPALAGASDTQYF. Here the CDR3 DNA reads TGTGCCAGCAGCCGACCCGCCCTAGCGGGGGCCTCCGATACGCAGTATTTT.

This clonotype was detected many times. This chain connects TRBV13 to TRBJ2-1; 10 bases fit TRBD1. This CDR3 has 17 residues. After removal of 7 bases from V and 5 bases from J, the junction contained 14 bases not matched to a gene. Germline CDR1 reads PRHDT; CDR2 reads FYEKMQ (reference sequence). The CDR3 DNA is TGTGCCAGCACCGGACAGGGGGGGGCGGGAGCCGACAATGAGCAGTTCTTC. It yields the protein CASTGQGGAGADNEQFF.

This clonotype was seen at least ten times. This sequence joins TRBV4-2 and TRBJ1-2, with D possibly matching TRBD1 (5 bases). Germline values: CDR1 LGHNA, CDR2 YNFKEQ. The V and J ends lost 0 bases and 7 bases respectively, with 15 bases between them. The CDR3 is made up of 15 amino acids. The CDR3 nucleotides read TGTGCCAGCAGCCAAGATCAGGTATTTCAGGGTGGCTACACCTTC. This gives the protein CASSQDQVFQGGYTF.

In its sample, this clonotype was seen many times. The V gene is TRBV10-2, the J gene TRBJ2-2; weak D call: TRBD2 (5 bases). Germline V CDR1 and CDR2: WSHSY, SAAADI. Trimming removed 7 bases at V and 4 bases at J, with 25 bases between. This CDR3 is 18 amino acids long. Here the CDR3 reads CASTELRDSDRGTGELFF. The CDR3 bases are TGCGCCAGCACCGAGCTCCGCGACTCCGATCGGGGCACCGGGGAGCTGTTTTTT.

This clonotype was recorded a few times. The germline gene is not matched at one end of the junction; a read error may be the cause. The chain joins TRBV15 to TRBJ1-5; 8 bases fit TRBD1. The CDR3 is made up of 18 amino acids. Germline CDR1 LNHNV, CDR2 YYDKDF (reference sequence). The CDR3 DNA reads TGTGCCACGAGCAGGACAGGGTCCTTCGGGATTGGCAATCAGCCCCAGCATTTT. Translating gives CATSRTGSFGIGNQPQHF.

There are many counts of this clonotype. This CDR3 reads CASSSTFGQVVGNQPQHF. Written as DNA, the CDR3 is TGTGCCAGCAGTTCCACCTTTGGACAGGTGGTGGGCAATCAGCCCCAGCATTTT. This sequence joins TRBV27 and TRBJ1-5; 7 bases agree with TRBD1. J was trimmed by 2 bases and V by 4 bases; bases with no gene match: 14. There are 18 residues in the CDR3. Germline lookup yields CDR1 MNHEY and CDR2 SMNVEV (reference sequence).